The present TCR beta chain was sequenced within a study of T-cell reconstitution after alpha-beta-depleted transplantation in children (dated by TCRdb to 2015 to 2016). Broadly, across the study: The study quantitatively tracked T-cell immune reconstitution after TCRalphabeta/CD19-depleted allogeneic hematopoietic cell transplantation in children using TCR repertoire profiling.

From cysteine to phenylalanine, the CDR3 is 14 amino acids long. CDR3 DNA is the only sequence kept; it has 42 bases, read in frame from the first base. Reading the germline V gene gives CDR1 SGHTA and CDR2 FQGNSA. V was cut back by 1 base and J by 2 bases, leaving a gap of 7 bases between them. Preparation of the library involved PCR. The run used an Illumina HiSeq 2500. TCR library preparation used molecular barcoding, with unique molecular identifiers applied to normalize quantification of the TCRbeta repertoire. TCRdb reanalyzed the raw reads on its own, using fastp at Q25 for trimming and MiXCR for clone calling, and kept in-frame beta chains. Rows are unified per CDR3 protein, each entry keeping the most common DNA and genes. The sample profile shows hundreds of thousands of distinct CDR3 sequences; around 13% of them were found once. Of the sample, about 5.4% falls within the top ten clones.

This clonotype was detected many times. Which antigen it targets is not known. Qualities for individual bases were not recorded, and no much larger clone is one base off. The rearrangement combines TRBV7-2 with TRBJ2-3; no D segment can be confidently identified. Sequences were derived from PBMCs from the stem cell graft donor, sampled from the stem cell graft. The TCR comes from a human donor who donated a stem cell graft to a child with combined immunodeficiency. The CDR3 here reads CASSLGVFTDTQYF. The DNA sequence reads TGTGCCAGCAGCTTAGGGGTTTTCACAGATACGCAGTATTTT.